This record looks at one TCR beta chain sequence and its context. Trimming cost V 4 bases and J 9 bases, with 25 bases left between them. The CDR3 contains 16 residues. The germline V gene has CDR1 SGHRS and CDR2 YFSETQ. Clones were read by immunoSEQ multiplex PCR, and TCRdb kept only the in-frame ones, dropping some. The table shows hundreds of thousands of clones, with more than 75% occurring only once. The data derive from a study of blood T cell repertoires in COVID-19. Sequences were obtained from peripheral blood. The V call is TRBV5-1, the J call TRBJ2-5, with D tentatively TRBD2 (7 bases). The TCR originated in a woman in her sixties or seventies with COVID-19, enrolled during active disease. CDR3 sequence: CASSAGLVGGAGAQYF. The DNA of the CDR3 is TGCGCCAGCAGCGCCGGACTAGTTGGGGGGGCCGGGGCCCAGTACTTC.